This T cell receptor beta chain was documented in a study of T cells expressing NK-cell markers. On the study more broadly: Beta-chain profiling covered CD3+CD56+NKG2C+, CD3+CD56+NKG2C- and CD3+CD56-NKG2C+ sorted subsets.

TCRdb reprocessed the 5' RACE reads, with one entry per CDR3 protein and no DNA. Here the sample table reports some 300,000 distinct CDR3 sequences. This sequence was found in a man aged 18-30 years in good health. Sequences were obtained from blood T cells: a sorted CD56 or NKG2C T cell subset, CD4+ or CD8+ T cells, or bulk PBMC T cells (not recorded which).

The CDR3 spells CASSFRTSGLFF. This sequence joins TRBV12-3 or TRBV12-4 and TRBJ2-1; the TCRdb call, TRBD2, lacks DNA for checking. The CDR3 is made up of 12 amino acids.